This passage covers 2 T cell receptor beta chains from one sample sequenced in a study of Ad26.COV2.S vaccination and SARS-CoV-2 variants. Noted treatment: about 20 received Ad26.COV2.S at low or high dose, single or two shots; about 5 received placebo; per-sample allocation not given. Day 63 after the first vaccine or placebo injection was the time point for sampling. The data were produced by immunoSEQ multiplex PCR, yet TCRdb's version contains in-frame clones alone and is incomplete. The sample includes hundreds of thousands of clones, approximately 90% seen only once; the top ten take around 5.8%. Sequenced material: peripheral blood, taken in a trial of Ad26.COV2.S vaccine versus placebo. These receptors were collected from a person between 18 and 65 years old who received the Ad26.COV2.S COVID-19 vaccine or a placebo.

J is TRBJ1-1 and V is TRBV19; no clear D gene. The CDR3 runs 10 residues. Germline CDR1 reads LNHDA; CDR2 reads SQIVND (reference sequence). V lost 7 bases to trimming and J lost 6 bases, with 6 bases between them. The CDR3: CASKGAEAFF. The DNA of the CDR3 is TGTGCCAGTAAGGGTGCTGAAGCTTTCTTT.

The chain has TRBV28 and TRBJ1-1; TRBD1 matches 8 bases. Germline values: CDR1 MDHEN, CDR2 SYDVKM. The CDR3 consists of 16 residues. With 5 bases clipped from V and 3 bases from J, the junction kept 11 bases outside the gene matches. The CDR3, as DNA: TGTGCCAGCAGTCCATGGACAGGGAACGGGGACACTGAAGCTTTCTTT. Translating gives CASSPWTGNGDTEAFF.